The 27 T cell receptor beta chains below come from one sample, sequenced in a study of blood T cell repertoires in COVID-19. Here immunoSEQ multiplex PCR was the method, and the copy in TCRdb shows in-frame clones only, minus some. The data show 200,000 to 250,000 clones, around 90% seen once. Sequencing was carried out using peripheral blood. These receptors were taken from a man aged 55 to 70 who had recovered from COVID-19.

The J gene is TRBJ1-1, the V gene TRBV6-5; D call uncertain. Germline V gene lookup returns CDR1 MNHEY and CDR2 SVGAGI. V lost 6 bases and J 5 bases, leaving 16 bases between the germline ends. This CDR3 spans 14 amino acids. The CDR3: CASSPRPGETEAFF. The CDR3 DNA follows: TGTGCCAGCAGCCCGCGTCCCGGTGAGACTGAAGCTTTCTTT.

V and J are TRBV18 and TRBJ2-6; no definite D call. This CDR3 has 15 amino acids. From germline, CDR1 is KGHSH and CDR2 LQKENI. V gave up 6 bases and J gave up 4 bases, with 13 bases separating them. The DNA of the CDR3 is TGTGCCAGCTCCCTCAATCGGGTCGGGGCCAACGTCCTGACTTTC. Translation: CASSLNRVGANVLTF.

This clone turned up a few times. The chain couples TRBV7-9 to TRBJ2-2; D unresolved. Germline loops: CDR1 SEHNR, CDR2 FQNEAQ (reference sequence). This CDR3 has 15 amino acids. The germline V and J ends were trimmed by 5 bases and 0 bases, with 10 bases remaining between them. In DNA, the CDR3 is TGTGCCAGCAGCCTCTGGGCGCCGAACACCGGGGAGCTGTTTTTT. Protein: CASSLWAPNTGELFF.

The chain combines TRBV7-2 with TRBJ2-7; 14 bases are shared with TRBD2. V gave up 1 base and J gave up 3 bases; unmatched junction bases: 2. Germline V gene lookup returns CDR1 SGHTA and CDR2 FQGNSA. The CDR3 is made up of 16 amino acids. The chain's CDR3 is CASSLEGLAGVYEQYF. DNA for the CDR3: TGTGCCAGCAGCTTAGAGGGACTAGCGGGAGTCTACGAGCAGTACTTC. The complete variable domain, with remaining parts taken from reference TRBV7-2 and TRBJ2-7, reads GAGVSQSPSNKVTEKGKDVELRCDPISGHTALYWYRQSLGQGLEFLIYFQGNSAPDKSGLPSDRFSAERTGGSVSTLTIQRTQQEDSAVYLCASSLEGLAGVYEQYFGPGTRLTVT.

The chain recombines TRBV20-1 with TRBJ2-7, with a weak D call TRBD1 (5 bases). The CDR3 has 11 residues. Germline CDR1 is DFQATT and CDR2 is SNEGSKA (reference sequence). V was shortened by 6 bases and J by 3 bases, with 9 bases between the two germline ends. CDR3 coding DNA: TGCAGTGCCCGACAGCTCTACGAGCAGTACTTC. This translates into CSARQLYEQYF.

The chain has TRBV6-6 and TRBJ1-6, with 7 nucleotides matching TRBD1. J was trimmed by 12 bases and V by 4 bases; bases with no gene match: 6. Germline CDR1 MNHNY, CDR2 SVGAGI (reference sequence). The CDR3 loop spans 13 amino acids. The CDR3 coding sequence is TGTGCCAGCAGTTTGAGGGGGCAAGAACCCCTCCACTTT. Protein product: CASSLRGQEPLHF.

This clone was detected only once. This rearrangement joins TRBV28 to TRBJ1-6; 8 bases fit TRBD1. J was trimmed by 14 bases and V by 7 bases; bases with no gene match: 13. The V gene's germline CDR1 is MDHEN and CDR2 SYDVKM. The CDR3 is made up of 14 amino acids. The CDR3 DNA reads TGTGCCAGCAATACCGGGACAGGTCCTCGGTCCCTCCACTTT. It specifies CASNTGTGPRSLHF.

The chain couples TRBV24-1 to TRBJ2-1; a possible D gene is TRBD2 (5 bases). With 5 bases removed from V and 13 bases from J, the gap between germline ends came to 17 bases. There are 13 residues in the CDR3. The V gene's germline CDR1 is KGHDR and CDR2 SFDVKD. CDR3 DNA: TGTGCCACCAGTGCCTGGCTAGCCCCTTTACAGTTCTTC. Amino acid sequence: CATSAWLAPLQFF.

The V gene is TRBV7-9, the J gene TRBJ2-2, with 10 bases matching TRBD2. The CDR3 totals 16 residues. CDR1 SEHNR and CDR2 FQNEAQ come from the germline V gene (reference sequence). V trimming: 8 bases; J trimming: 3 bases; junction bases outside the gene matches: 9. The DNA for the CDR3 is TGTGCCAGCGGCTACGCTGGACTAGCGGACACCGGGGAGCTGTTTTTT. As protein: CASGYAGLADTGELFF.

The chain couples TRBV6-2 or TRBV6-3 to TRBJ2-3, with D tentatively TRBD2 (6 bases). The length of the CDR3 is 15 residues. Germline values: CDR1 MNHEY, CDR2 SVGEGT. V lost 2 bases and J lost 5, with 14 bases in between. In nucleotides, the CDR3 is TGTGCCAGCAGTTACAGCGTCGAAGCGGGAGATACGCAGTATTTT. Its translation is CASSYSVEAGDTQYF.

V is TRBV18 and J is TRBJ2-1; D unclear. The V end was cut by 6 bases, the J end by 4 bases, with 13 bases between. There are 14 residues in the CDR3. The germline V gene encodes CDR1 KGHSH and CDR2 LQKENI. CDR3 sequence: CASSLQALYNEQFF. DNA for the CDR3: TGTGCCAGCTCTTTGCAGGCTCTATACAATGAGCAGTTCTTC.

The chain recombines TRBV7-3 with TRBJ2-2, with a tentative D call TRBD1 (6 bases). The germline V and J ends were trimmed by 0 bases and 4 bases, with 18 bases remaining between them. The length of the CDR3 is 18 residues. Germline V gene sequence: CDR1 SGHTA, CDR2 FQGTGA. CDR3 DNA sequence: TGTGCCAGCAGCTTAACTACGAACAGGGAGCGCGGCACCGGGGAGCTGTTTTTT. Encoded protein: CASSLTTNRERGTGELFF.

This chain connects TRBV24-1 to TRBJ2-5, with 14 bases lining up with TRBD2. Germline assignment: CDR1 KGHDR and CDR2 SFDVKD. Trimming cost V 4 bases and J 5 bases; bases outside gene matches: 14. The CDR3 has 19 residues. This chain's CDR3 is CATSELGTSGSGEVETQYF. As DNA, the CDR3 is TGTGCCACCAGTGAACTCGGGACTAGCGGGAGTGGGGAGGTCGAGACCCAGTACTTC.

This clone appeared once. The chain employs TRBV7-3 and TRBJ2-2; unclear D gene. The V gene's germline CDR1 is SGHTA and CDR2 FQGTGA. This CDR3 has 14 residues. V was shortened by 5 bases and J by 5 bases, with 12 bases between the two germline ends. This chain's CDR3 is CASSPGSGTGELFF. The CDR3 nucleotides are TGTGCCAGCAGCCCGGGTTCGGGTACCGGGGAGCTGTTTTTT.

The chain has TRBV28 and TRBJ1-4, with TRBD1 matching 8 bases. CDR1 and CDR2 from the germline V gene are MDHEN and SYDVKM. V trimming: 4 bases; J trimming: 1 base; junction bases outside the gene matches: 5. This CDR3 contains 16 residues. The CDR3: CASSWWTGKTNEKLFF. CDR3 nucleotides: TGTGCCAGCAGTTGGTGGACAGGGAAAACTAATGAAAAACTGTTTTTT.

This clone occurred once. The rearrangement uses TRBV27 and TRBJ2-7, with 10 bases fitting TRBD1. CDR1 is MNHEY and CDR2 is SMNVEV in the germline V gene (reference sequence). The CDR3 totals 14 residues. The junction had 6 bases not matched to a gene; V was cut back by 5 bases and J by 5 bases. CDR3 sequence (DNA): TGTGCCAGCAGTCGTGGGACAGGGGTCCACGAGCAGTACTTC. Protein sequence: CASSRGTGVHEQYF.

The table lists this clone with a few counts. The chain employs TRBV6-2 or TRBV6-3 and TRBJ1-3, with D perhaps TRBD1 (6 bases). Germline V lookup: CDR1 MNHEY, CDR2 SVGEGT. The CDR3 sequence is 15 residues long. The V end was cut by 5 bases, the J end by 5 bases, with 16 bases between. Here the CDR3 DNA reads TGTGCCAGCAGTCAAAGATCAGGGGAGAGAAACACCATATATTTT. Amino acids: CASSQRSGERNTIYF.

The chain carries TRBV24-1 and TRBJ2-7; D is possibly TRBD2 (6 bases). Germline CDR1 is KGHDR and CDR2 is SFDVKD. Trimming removed 4 bases at V and 4 bases at J, with 10 bases between. This CDR3 comprises 13 residues. The CDR3, as DNA: TGTGCCACCAGTGACCCCGGGAGATACGAGCAGTACTTC. Protein product: CATSDPGRYEQYF.

The chain employs TRBV7-2 and TRBJ2-1; no clear D gene. This CDR3 comprises 15 residues. The germline V gene encodes CDR1 SGHTA and CDR2 FQGNSA. Trimming shortened V by 6 bases and J by 6 bases, and 18 bases separated the two germline ends. CDR3 sequence (DNA): TGTGCCAGCAGTTTGTCTGCTCTGCCGGGCAATGAGCAGTTCTTC. This gives the protein CASSLSALPGNEQFF.

V usage is TRBV9 and J usage is TRBJ1-1; tentatively, D is TRBD1 (5 bases). V shed 4 bases and J shed 1 base, with 14 bases lying between them. The length of the CDR3 is 15 residues. The V gene's germline CDR1 is SGDLS and CDR2 YYNGEE. CDR3 loop: CASSPMGEGNTEAFF. The CDR3 DNA reads TGTGCCAGCAGCCCCATGGGGGAGGGGAACACTGAAGCTTTCTTT.

This chain connects TRBV18 to TRBJ2-5; 7 bases are a match to TRBD1. V trimming: 3 bases; J trimming: 5 bases; junction bases outside the gene matches: 3. CDR3 length equals 13 residues. CDR1 and CDR2 from the germline V gene are KGHSH and LQKENI. This CDR3 is CASSPDRLETQYF. For the CDR3, the DNA is TGTGCCAGCTCACCGGACAGGTTGGAGACCCAGTACTTC.

V usage is TRBV19 and J usage is TRBJ2-1; 10 positions match TRBD1. The germline gives CDR1 LNHDA, CDR2 SQIVND (reference sequence). There are 16 residues in the CDR3. V lost 1 base to trimming and J lost 2 bases; unmatched junction nucleotides: 2. The DNA of the CDR3 is TGTGCCAGTAGTATAGTAGGACAGGGGGCCTACAATGAGCAGTTCTTC. As protein: CASSIVGQGAYNEQFF.

The chain carries TRBV11-1 and TRBJ2-1; no clear D gene. Germline CDR1 and CDR2: SGHAT and FQDESV (reference sequence). This CDR3 has 12 amino acids. Trimming left V 5 bases short and J 10 bases short, with 12 bases between. This CDR3 is CASSPSGTEQFF. CDR3 coding DNA: TGTGCCAGCAGCCCATCAGGTACCGAGCAGTTCTTC.

The chain is built from TRBV7-2 and TRBJ2-7; 7 bases fit TRBD2. V lost 2 bases to trimming and J lost 7 bases; unmatched junction nucleotides: 17. CDR3 length: 17 residues. The germline V gene has CDR1 SGHTA and CDR2 FQGNSA. The CDR3 sequence is CASSLSSGLAWPGEQYF. The CDR3 DNA follows: TGTGCCAGCAGCTTATCTAGCGGTTTAGCGTGGCCCGGGGAGCAGTACTTC.

The chain has TRBV5-5 and TRBJ1-2; 10 bases match TRBD1. V gave up 4 bases and J gave up 5 bases; unmatched junction bases: 11. The CDR3 covers 16 residues. Germline V gene sequence: CDR1 SGHKS, CDR2 YYEKEE (reference sequence). In DNA, the CDR3 is TGTGCCAGCAGCCAACCTACCCCGGGACAGGGGTATGGCTACACCTTC. It is translated as CASSQPTPGQGYGYTF. The entire variable domain, with the rest obtained from reference TRBV5-5 and TRBJ1-2, is as follows: DAGVTQSPTHLIKTRGQQVTLRCSPISGHKSVSWYQQVLGQGPQFIFQYYEKEERGRGNFPDRFSARQFPNYSSELNVNALLLGDSALYLCASSQPTPGQGYGYTFGSGTRLTVV.

This clone has a handful of counts. This chain links TRBV6-5 with TRBJ1-2, with D perhaps TRBD1 (6 bases). There are 13 residues in the CDR3. The germline V and J ends were trimmed by 6 bases and 3 bases, with 11 bases remaining between them. Germline V gene data show CDR1 as MNHEY and CDR2 as SVGAGI. CDR3 coding DNA: TGTGCCAGCAGCAAGGGGGTGGACTATGGCTACACCTTC. Amino acids: CASSKGVDYGYTF.

The rearrangement uses TRBV5-4 and TRBJ1-4; 7 nucleotides agree with TRBD1. The V segment lost 4 bases and the J segment 7 bases; nucleotides outside the gene matches: 7. There are 14 residues in the CDR3. The V gene's germline CDR1 is SGHNT and CDR2 YYREEE (reference sequence). The DNA for the CDR3 is TGTGCCAGCAGCCAGACAGGGATGAGTGAAAAACTGTTTTTT. Protein: CASSQTGMSEKLFF.